The T cell receptor beta chain under discussion was sequenced for a study of vaccination effects on CD4 cells after COVID-19. Regarding this clone: No antigen is known for it.

Repertoires were generated with immunoSEQ multiplex PCR, while TCRdb's copy carries only in-frame clones and drops some. The repertoire holds fewer than 20,000 clones, with roughly 76% as singletons. Before any sequencing was done, the ViraFEST assay used viral peptide pools to expand antigen-specific CD4+ T cells. Culturing for 10 days preceded CD4+ T cell isolation. Each participant was administered two doses of either the BNT162b2 or the mRNA-1273 vaccine. Each well held 1.5 million to 2 million PBMC cultured with around 9.2 ug/ml peptides and 9.5 to 10 IU/ml IL-2. Whole-study findings and limits: Cross-reactivity with common cold coronaviruses was shown by only 1 of 255 vaccine-induced clones in healthy vaccinees. Marked clonal contraction of infection- and vaccine-induced clones was seen late after vaccination.

This CDR3 contains 16 residues. Trimming at V came to 1 base and at J to 4 bases, leaving 4 bases not matched to a gene. The germline CDR1 and CDR2 sequences are MGHRA and YSYEKL. This chain connects TRBV4-1 to TRBJ1-3; 10 bases match TRBD1. The sequence was collected from a human donor who received a COVID-19 vaccine. This specimen consisted of CD4+ T cells from PBMCs cultured with HCoV-NL63 spike peptides, obtained after COVID-19 vaccination. DNA of the CDR3: TGCGCCAGCAGCCAAGGGGGACAGGGGAGAGGAAACACCATATATTTT. Its protein product is CASSQGGQGRGNTIYF.